The 17 T cell receptor beta chains presented below share a single source sample, sequenced in a study of chemoradiotherapy in HPV16-positive cancers. Libraries were prepared by immunoSEQ multiplex PCR; TCRdb keeps only in-frame clonotypes and omits some of them. This table has roughly 700 clones, 88% appearing once. The sequences come from tumor tissue, collected from a patient who underwent chemoradiotherapy. Receptors were obtained from a human donor with HPV-associated anogenital cancer.

The V gene is TRBV7-2, the J gene TRBJ1-4, with D unresolved. Germline CDR1 and CDR2: SGHTA and FQGNSA. V lost 7 bases and J 8 bases, leaving 17 bases between the germline ends. CDR3 length: 14 residues. CDR3 nucleotide sequence: TGTGCCAGCATCGCCCCCCTCAAGGAAGAAAAACTGTTTTTT. Translating gives CASIAPLKEEKLFF.

The J gene is TRBJ2-2, the V gene TRBV4-3, with 8 bases identical to TRBD1. Germline trimming cut 4 bases from V and 4 bases from J; bases unmatched to any gene: 5. CDR3 length: 15 residues. Germline CDR1 is LGHNA and CDR2 is YSLEER. CDR3 bases: TGCGCCAGCAGCCGGGACAGGTCGAGCACCGGGGAGCTGTTTTTT. It specifies CASSRDRSSTGELFF.

The chain carries TRBV6-4 and TRBJ2-3, with 10 positions matching TRBD2. The trim removed 2 bases at V and 1 base at J, leaving 0 bases unmatched. Germline V gene lookup returns CDR1 MRHNA and CDR2 SNTAGT. This CDR3 has 15 residues. Here the CDR3 DNA reads TGTGCCAGCAGTGACGGGACTAGCGGCACAGATACGCAGTATTTT. As protein: CASSDGTSGTDTQYF.

The V and J genes are TRBV27 and TRBJ2-5, with a possible D match to TRBD1 (5 bases). The DNA end is a closer match to TRBJ2-7, so the J assignment may be wrong. Germline V gene data show CDR1 as MNHEY and CDR2 as SMNVEV (reference sequence). The CDR3 runs to 15 residues. The CDR3 is CASSSPGRSSYEQYF. In DNA form, the CDR3 reads TGTGCCAGCAGTTCTCCAGGGCGCTCCTCCTACGAGCAGTACTTC.

V gene TRBV23-1 combines with J gene TRBJ1-1; D is unresolved. TRBV23-1 is noted as an ORF with a role that remains uncertain. The length of the CDR3 is 14 residues. The germline V and J ends were trimmed by 6 bases and 10 bases, with 21 bases remaining between them. Here the CDR3 reads CASSPLRITRGAFF. DNA for the CDR3: TGCGCCAGCAGCCCACTAAGAATTACCCGGGGAGCTTTCTTT.

The rearrangement joins TRBV13 to TRBJ1-1; 9 bases are a match to TRBD1. The germline V gene encodes CDR1 PRHDT and CDR2 FYEKMQ (reference sequence). The CDR3 extends over 13 amino acids. V dropped 9 bases and J dropped 5; count of bases not matched to a gene: 7. The CDR3 DNA sequence: TGTGCCAGTAAAACAGGGGGCTTTACTGAAGCTTTCTTT. Protein: CASKTGGFTEAFF.

This clone was seen more than once but under ten times. V is TRBV2 and J is TRBJ1-5; D is perhaps TRBD1 (5 bases). The germline CDR1 and CDR2 sequences are SNHLY and FYNNEI. Trimming shortened V by 9 bases and J by 0 bases, and 9 bases separated the two germline ends. The CDR3 has 13 residues. The CDR3 protein is CASSRDSNQPQHF. CDR3 coding DNA: TGTGCCAGTTCCAGGGATAGCAATCAGCCCCAGCATTTT.

A single count supports this clone. CDR3 residues: CASSLQGAAGANVLTF. The CDR3 coding sequence is TGTGCCAGCAGTTTACAGGGGGCGGCTGGGGCCAACGTCCTGACTTTC. The rearrangement uses TRBV6-5 and TRBJ2-6, with 9 bases lining up with TRBD1. This CDR3 spans 16 amino acids. Germline V gives CDR1 MNHEY, CDR2 SVGAGI. The V and J ends lost 4 bases and 2 bases, in that order; junction bases with no gene match: 3.

The chain couples TRBV14 to TRBJ2-7; D is possibly TRBD1 (6 bases). The CDR3 loop spans 14 amino acids. Trimming left V 4 bases short and J 0 bases short, with 10 bases between. CDR1 is SGHDN, CDR2 FVKESK, per germline. CDR3 coding DNA: TGTGCCAGCAGCCTTACAGGGAGCTCCTACGAGCAGTACTTC. It encodes CASSLTGSSYEQYF.

This sequence joins TRBV6-5 and TRBJ2-2; D unclear. Germline CDR1 reads MNHEY; CDR2 reads SVGAGI. Trimming pared 5 bases from V and 8 bases from J, leaving 6 bases between. The CDR3 is made up of 11 amino acids. In DNA form, the CDR3 reads TGTGCCAGCAGTGTTGGTGGGGAGCTGTTTTTT. Protein product: CASSVGGELFF.

The chain recombines TRBV19 with TRBJ1-5; 8 bases are a match to TRBD1. Per germline, CDR1 LNHDA and CDR2 SQIVND (reference sequence). The CDR3 is 16 residues long. The junction had 7 bases not matched to a gene; V was cut back by 5 bases and J by 1 base. CDR3 sequence: CASSAIDRGSNQPQHF. CDR3 sequence (DNA): TGTGCCAGTAGTGCTATAGACAGGGGAAGCAATCAGCCCCAGCATTTT.

V gene TRBV7-6 combines with J gene TRBJ1-6; no clear D gene. The CDR3 runs 16 residues. Deletions cut 4 bases from V and 6 bases from J, with 16 bases between. Germline V gives CDR1 SGHVS, CDR2 FNYEAQ. The CDR3 spells CASSSPRGGFNSPLHF. In nucleotides, the CDR3 is TGTGCCAGCAGCTCCCCGAGAGGAGGATTTAATTCACCCCTCCACTTT. The whole variable domain, remainder taken from reference TRBV7-6 and TRBJ1-6, is GAGVSQSPRYKVTKRGQDVALRCDPISGHVSLYWYRQALGQGPEFLTYFNYEAQQDKSGLPNDRFSAERPEGSISTLTIQRTEQRDSAMYRCASSSPRGGFNSPLHFGNGTRLTVT.

Points on this clone: At the DNA level, this CDR3 is encoded by other sequences in the same sample as well. The genes are TRBV10-3 and TRBJ2-2, with TRBD2 matching 10 bases. Per germline, CDR1 ENHRY and CDR2 SYGVKD. CDR3 length equals 18 residues. Trimming removed 8 bases from V and 0 bases from J; junction bases left unmatched: 12. The CDR3 loop is CAIGGAGGMIANTGELFF. The CDR3 nucleotides read TGTGCCATCGGCGGAGCGGGGGGGATGATCGCGAACACCGGGGAGCTGTTTTTT.

The rearrangement links TRBV7-8 to TRBJ2-2, with D possibly being TRBD1 (6 bases). CDR3 length: 15 residues. From germline, CDR1 is SGHVS and CDR2 FQNEAQ. The V end was cut by 3 bases, the J end by 4 bases, with 12 bases between. CDR3 DNA sequence: TGTGCCAGCAGCTTGACCACAGGGTCCACCGGGGAGCTGTTTTTT. Translated, it gives CASSLTTGSTGELFF.

The chain joins TRBV6-1 to TRBJ2-2; either TRBD1 or TRBD2 may fit D (5 bases each). This CDR3 has 16 amino acids. V lost 1 base to trimming and J lost 5 bases, with 14 bases between them. Germline assignment: CDR1 MNHNS and CDR2 SASEGT. CDR3 coding DNA: TGTGCCAGCAGTGAAGGAGGGGTCAAGAGAACCGGGGAGCTGTTTTTT. It encodes CASSEGGVKRTGELFF.

V and J are TRBV2 and TRBJ2-1; 7 nucleotides agree with TRBD1. This CDR3 is 14 amino acids long. Germline V CDR1 and CDR2: SNHLY, FYNNEI. Trimming took 7 bases from V and 9 from J; bases not matched to a gene: 12. The CDR3 DNA reads TGTGCCAGCACGGGACAGACAGGTCGAGCTGAGCAGTTCTTC. This codes for CASTGQTGRAEQFF.

J is TRBJ1-1 and V is TRBV11-3; D is unclear. The CDR3 covers 13 residues. Germline CDR1 and CDR2: SGHNT and YENEEA. V was shortened by 2 bases and J by 2 bases, with 6 bases between the two germline ends. As DNA, the CDR3 is TGTGCCAGCAGCTTACGACTAAACACTGAAGCTTTCTTT. Its translation is CASSLRLNTEAFF.